This T cell receptor beta chain was profiled in a study of identifying expanded T cells in peripheral blood. Using immunoSEQ multiplex PCR, the repertoire was profiled, and TCRdb retains in-frame clones only, with some absent. The sample contains approximately 91,000 clones, around 88% of which appear only once. General study findings and limits: Over around two and four weeks, about 17 and 20 clones changed, versus around 1.1 between replicates. Two-week clone count variance significantly increased as total template count grew.

V lost 1 base to trimming and J lost 4 bases, with 13 bases between them. The CDR3 is 15 residues long. Germline CDR1 reads MDHEN; CDR2 reads SYDVKM. No infections or other immune events were documented during collection. As concerns this clone: Its antigen is still unknown.

The origin of this receptor is a person aged 18 to 69 in good health. What was sequenced was blood. The chain joins TRBV28 to TRBJ1-1; D may be TRBD1 (6 bases). The CDR3 is CASSLLPDSSTEAFF. As DNA, the CDR3 is TGTGCCAGCAGTTTATTACCGGACAGTTCCACTGAAGCTTTCTTT.